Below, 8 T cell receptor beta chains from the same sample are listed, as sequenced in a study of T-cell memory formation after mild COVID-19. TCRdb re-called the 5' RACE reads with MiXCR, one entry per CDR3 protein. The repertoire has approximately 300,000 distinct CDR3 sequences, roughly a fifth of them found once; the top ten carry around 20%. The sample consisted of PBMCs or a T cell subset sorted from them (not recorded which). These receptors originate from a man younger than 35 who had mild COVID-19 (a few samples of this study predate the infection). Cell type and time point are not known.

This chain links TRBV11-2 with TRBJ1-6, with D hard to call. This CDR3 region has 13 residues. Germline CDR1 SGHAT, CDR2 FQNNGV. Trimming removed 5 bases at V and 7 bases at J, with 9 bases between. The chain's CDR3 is CASSQHDNSPLHF. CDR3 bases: TGTGCCAGCAGCCAGCATGACAATTCACCCCTCCACTTT.

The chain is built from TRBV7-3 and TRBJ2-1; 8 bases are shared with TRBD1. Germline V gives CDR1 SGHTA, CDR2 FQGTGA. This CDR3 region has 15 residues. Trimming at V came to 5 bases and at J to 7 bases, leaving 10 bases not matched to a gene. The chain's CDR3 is CASSHPPDRANEQFF. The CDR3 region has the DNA TGTGCCAGCAGCCACCCCCCGGACAGGGCAAATGAGCAGTTCTTC.

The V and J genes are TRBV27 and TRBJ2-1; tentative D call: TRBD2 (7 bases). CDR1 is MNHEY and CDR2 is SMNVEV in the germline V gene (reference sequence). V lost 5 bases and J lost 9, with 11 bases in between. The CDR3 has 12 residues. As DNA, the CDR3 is TGTGCCAGCAGTCAAGGGGGGGTTGAGCAGTTCTTC. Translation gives CASSQGGVEQFF.

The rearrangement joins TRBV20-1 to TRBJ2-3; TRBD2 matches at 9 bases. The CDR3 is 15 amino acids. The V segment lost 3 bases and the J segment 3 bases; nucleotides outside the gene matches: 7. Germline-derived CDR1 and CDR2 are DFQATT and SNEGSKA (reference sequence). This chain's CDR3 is CSASPRRGGTDTQYF. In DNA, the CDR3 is TGCAGTGCTAGTCCCCGGCGGGGGGGTACAGATACGCAGTATTTT.

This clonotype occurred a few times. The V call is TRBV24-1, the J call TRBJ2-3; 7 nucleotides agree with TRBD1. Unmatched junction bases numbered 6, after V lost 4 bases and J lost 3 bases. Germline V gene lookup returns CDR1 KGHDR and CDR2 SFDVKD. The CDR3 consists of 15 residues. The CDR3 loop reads CATSEGGAVTDTQYF. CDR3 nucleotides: TGTGCCACCAGTGAAGGGGGCGCGGTAACAGATACGCAGTATTTT.

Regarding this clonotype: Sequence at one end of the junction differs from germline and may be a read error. This chain's CDR3 is CDSSPPEQGLLAKNIQYF. The CDR3 DNA sequence: TGTGACAGCTCACCACCGGAACAGGGATTACTAGCCAAAAACATTCAGTACTTC. V and J are TRBV18 and TRBJ2-4, with D perhaps matching TRBD1 (6 bases). Germline-derived CDR1 and CDR2 are KGHSH and LQKENI. The CDR3 covers 18 residues. The whole variable domain, filled in from reference TRBV18 and TRBJ2-4, reads NAGVMQNPRHLVRRRGQEARLRCSPMKGHSHVYWYRQLPEEGLKFMVYLQKENIIDESGMPKERFSAEFPKEGPSILRIQQVVRGDSAAYFCDSSPPEQGLLAKNIQYFGAGTRLSVL.

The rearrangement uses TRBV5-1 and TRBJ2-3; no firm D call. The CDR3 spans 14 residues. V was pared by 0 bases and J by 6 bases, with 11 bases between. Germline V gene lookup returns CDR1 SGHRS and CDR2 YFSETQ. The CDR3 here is CASSLAGSLDTQYF. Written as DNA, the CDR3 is TGCGCCAGCAGCTTGGCGGGTTCACTGGATACGCAGTATTTT.

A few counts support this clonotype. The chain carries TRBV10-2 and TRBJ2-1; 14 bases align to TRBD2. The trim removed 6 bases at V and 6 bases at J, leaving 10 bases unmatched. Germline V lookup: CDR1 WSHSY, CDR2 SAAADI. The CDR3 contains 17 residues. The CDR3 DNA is TGCGCCAGCAGGCCCCCTGGGACTAGCGGGGGAGTCAATGAGCAGTTCTTC. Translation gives CASRPPGTSGGVNEQFF.